In its sample, the clone carrying this T cell receptor beta chain was seen many times. CDR1 MNHNS and CDR2 SASEGT come from the germline V gene. This CDR3 has 11 amino acids. V lost 9 bases to trimming and J lost 5 bases, with 10 bases between them. This record comes from a study of T cells in Graves' hyperthyroidism and ophthalmopathy. Overall study: Before any treatment, at initial diagnosis, peripheral blood was collected.

Any patient presenting with uncontrolled infection, other autoimmune disease, pregnancy or lactation was left out. Thyroid ultrasound, orbital computed tomography, clinical symptoms, and serum thyroxine and TRAb underpinned diagnoses. The PBMCs were taken from around 9.1 ml of fresh peripheral blood. What was amplified from RNA transcripts were TCR beta CDR3 regions. Initially, a first-round RT-PCR of the TCR CDR3 employed the HTBI primer set. From the multiplex PCR reads, TCRdb called clonotypes with MiXCR, one entry per CDR3 protein. The data hold a few hundred thousand distinct CDR3 sequences, with about 13% observed a single time.

J is TRBJ2-5 and V is TRBV6-1, with D possibly matching TRBD1 (5 bases). Sequenced sample: blood. The receptor comes from a man aged 25-45 years with Graves' hyperthyroidism that later progressed to Graves' ophthalmopathy. The CDR3: CARRGEETQYF. The DNA of the CDR3 is TGTGCCAGAAGGGGCGAGGAGACCCAGTACTTC.